The 25 T cell receptor beta chains listed next were all sequenced from one sample in a study of T cells in Graves' hyperthyroidism and ophthalmopathy. The TCR beta CDR3 regions underwent amplification using RNA transcripts as the source. HTBI primers were employed in a first-round RT-PCR of the TCR CDR3. TCRdb reanalysed the multiplex PCR reads using MiXCR and keeps one entry per CDR3 protein. The table lists a few hundred thousand distinct CDR3 sequences, about 15% of them singletons. The specimen sequenced was blood. Receptors were obtained from a woman aged 18-29 years with Graves' hyperthyroidism.

CDR3 DNA sequence: TGTGCCAGCAGCTGGGGGGGACCAAGTGGTGAAGCTTTCTTT. Translation: CASSWGGPSGEAFF. This sequence joins TRBV6-2 or TRBV6-3 and TRBJ1-1; TRBD1 might be the D (5 bases). Trimming took off 6 bases at V and 7 bases at J, with 18 bases between the two ends. In germline, CDR1 is MNHEY, CDR2 SVGEGT. The CDR3 contains 14 residues.

This clonotype appeared many times. The V and J genes are TRBV18 and TRBJ1-4; no clear D gene. CDR1 and CDR2 (germline): KGHSH, LQKENI. V shed 1 base and J shed 6 bases, with 9 bases lying between them. The CDR3 runs to 14 residues. CDR3 DNA: TGTGCCAGCTCACCACGCGGCGCGGATGAAAAACTGTTTTTT. It encodes CASSPRGADEKLFF.

This clonotype came up many times. CDR3 bases: TGTGCCAGCCTACCCGCGGGTCTTGCATACAATGAGCAGTTCTTC. Protein: CASLPAGLAYNEQFF. The chain uses TRBV7-9 and TRBJ2-1, with D tentatively TRBD2 (5 bases). Deletions cut 8 bases from V and 4 bases from J, with 18 bases between. CDR1 is SEHNR, CDR2 FQNEAQ, per germline (reference sequence). There are 15 residues in the CDR3.

This clonotype was counted only a few times. The genes are TRBV24-1 and TRBJ2-3; 15 nucleotides line up with TRBD2. The CDR3 extends over 17 amino acids. Trimming at V came to 4 bases and at J to 3 bases, leaving 4 bases not matched to a gene. Germline CDR1 is KGHDR and CDR2 is SFDVKD. CDR3: CATSDTGLAGGTDTQYF. The CDR3 nucleotides are TGTGCCACCAGTGACACCGGACTAGCGGGGGGGACAGATACGCAGTATTTT.

The chain links TRBV27 to TRBJ2-3; 12 bases align to TRBD2. The V segment lost 6 bases and the J segment 4 bases; nucleotides outside the gene matches: 5. The CDR3 length is 15 residues. The V gene's germline CDR1 is MNHEY and CDR2 SMNVEV (reference sequence). CDR3 sequence (DNA): TGTGCCAGCAGCCTGACTAGCGGGAGTCCAGATACGCAGTATTTT. It yields the protein CASSLTSGSPDTQYF.

This clonotype was counted many times. This chain links TRBV20-1 with TRBJ1-6; D ambiguous. The CDR3 length is 13 residues. CDR1 is DFQATT and CDR2 is SNEGSKA in the germline V gene (reference sequence). Trimming took 0 bases from V and 7 from J, leaving 7 bases between them. The CDR3 region is CSARDVTNSPLHF. For the CDR3, the DNA is TGCAGTGCTAGAGATGTAACCAATTCACCCCTCCACTTT.

This clonotype has ten or more counts. The V and J genes are TRBV7-8 and TRBJ2-5; 7 bases are a match to TRBD1. V shed 3 bases and J 1 base; nucleotides not matched to a gene: 5. Germline CDR1 and CDR2: SGHVS and FQNEAQ. The CDR3 length is 15 residues. CDR3 loop: CASSFPTGIQETQYF. The CDR3, as DNA: TGTGCCAGCAGCTTTCCGACAGGGATCCAAGAGACCCAGTACTTC.

As to this clonotype: One end of the junction fails to match germline, which may point to a read error. The rearrangement joins TRBV6-2 or TRBV6-3 to TRBJ2-3; D perhaps matches TRBD2 (6 bases). The germline V gene encodes CDR1 MNHEY and CDR2 SVGEGT. This CDR3 contains 15 residues. The CDR3 sequence is CASSDSPGGTDTQYF. The CDR3 DNA sequence: TGTGCCAGCAGTGACTCCCCGGGGGGCACAGATACGCAGTATTTT.

This clonotype has a count of ten or more. This chain connects TRBV5-1 to TRBJ2-1, with 9 bases fitting TRBD2. The germline V gene encodes CDR1 SGHRS and CDR2 YFSETQ. The CDR3 consists of 15 residues. V lost 4 bases, J lost 8 bases, and 10 bases stayed unmatched. In DNA form, the CDR3 reads TGCGCCAGCAGCCGGGGGGGACTAGCTATCCATGAGCAGTTCTTC. This gives the protein CASSRGGLAIHEQFF. The full variable domain, rest sourced from reference TRBV5-1 and TRBJ2-1, is KAGVTQTPRYLIKTRGQQVTLSCSPISGHRSVSWYQQTPGQGLQFLFEYFSETQRNKGNFPGRFSGRQFSNSRSEMNVSTLELGDSALYLCASSRGGLAIHEQFFGPGTRLTVL.

Many counts were recorded for this clonotype. The chain joins TRBV20-1 to TRBJ1-4; 11 bases align to TRBD1. Germline assignment: CDR1 DFQATT and CDR2 SNEGSKA (reference sequence). Losses at the gene ends were 6 bases for V and 7 bases for J; bases not matched to a gene: 7. The CDR3 sequence is 14 residues long. CDR3 nucleotide sequence: TGCAGTGCCCCGGACAGGGGGCGAAGTGAAAAACTGTTTTTT. Protein product: CSAPDRGRSEKLFF.

The V gene is TRBV6-2 or TRBV6-3, the J gene TRBJ2-3; D perhaps matches TRBD2 (6 bases). From germline, CDR1 is MNHEY and CDR2 SVGEGT. Deletions cut 4 bases from V and 2 bases from J, with 13 bases between. CDR3 length: 15 residues. The CDR3 region has the DNA TGTGCCAGCAGTTCACTAGCTTTGACCACAGATACGCAGTATTTT. Amino acid sequence: CASSSLALTTDTQYF.

This clonotype has a count of ten or more. As DNA, the CDR3 is TGTGCCAGCAGCGAGGGAGCTAGGATAGAGCAGTACTTC. It is translated as CASSEGARIEQYF. The chain carries TRBV7-8 and TRBJ2-7; TRBD2 might be the D (5 bases). This CDR3 contains 13 residues. In germline, CDR1 is SGHVS, CDR2 FQNEAQ. Deletions cut 5 bases from V and 7 bases from J, with 15 bases between.

The chain uses TRBV7-6 and TRBJ2-1; no firm D call. The CDR3 runs 12 residues. Between the trimmed V and J ends, which lost 6 bases and 10 bases, there was a span of 13 bases. CDR1 and CDR2 (germline): SGHVS, FNYEAQ. CDR3 DNA sequence: TGTGCCAGCAGTCCTATCACTTTGGAGCAGTTCTTC. This codes for CASSPITLEQFF.

This clonotype came up many times. The chain employs TRBV3-1 and TRBJ2-1; the match to TRBD2 covers 8 bases. From germline, CDR1 is LGHDT and CDR2 YNNKEL (reference sequence). There are 16 residues in the CDR3. V gave up 0 bases and J gave up 4 bases; unmatched junction bases: 5. The CDR3 DNA reads as TGTGCCAGCAGCCAAGAGTTAGCGGGATCGTACAATGAGCAGTTCTTC. Amino acids: CASSQELAGSYNEQFF.

This clonotype appeared a few times. The rearrangement links TRBV6-1 to TRBJ2-4; weak D call: TRBD1 (6 bases). The V end lost 6 bases, the J end lost 0 bases, and 18 bases lay between the germline ends. Germline values: CDR1 MNHNS, CDR2 SASEGT. The CDR3 covers 17 residues. The CDR3, as DNA: TGTGCCAGCAGCGCCCGGGACACCGCCTTAGCCAAAAACATTCAGTACTTC. Translation gives CASSARDTALAKNIQYF.

The sample holds many counts of this clonotype. This sequence joins TRBV11-2 and TRBJ1-1; TRBD1 matches at 7 bases. This CDR3 has 15 residues. Germline V gene sequence: CDR1 SGHAT, CDR2 FQNNGV. The trim removed 7 bases at V and 1 base at J, leaving 9 bases unmatched. In nucleotides, the CDR3 is TGTGCCAGCACGAAACAGGGGCGGTCGAACACTGAAGCTTTCTTT. Amino acid sequence: CASTKQGRSNTEAFF.

This clonotype appeared many times. The rearrangement joins TRBV9 to TRBJ2-7; possible D gene TRBD2, 5 bases. The CDR3 has 15 amino acids. V lost 0 bases and J lost 0, with 10 bases in between. Per the germline V gene, CDR1 is SGDLS and CDR2 is YYNGEE. CDR3 nucleotides: TGTGCCAGCAGCGTAGCCACGGGGAGCTCCTACGAGCAGTACTTC. Translating gives CASSVATGSSYEQYF.

This clonotype turned up a few times. This chain uses TRBV5-1 with TRBJ1-1, with TRBD1 matching over 9 bases. J lost 12 bases, V lost 4 bases, and 10 bases had no gene match. This CDR3 region has 13 residues. Germline CDR1 SGHRS, CDR2 YFSETQ. DNA for the CDR3: TGCGCCAGCAGCCCCGGGACAGGGTTACAATCTTTCTTT. Its translation is CASSPGTGLQSFF.

This clonotype was recorded at least ten times. The gene calls are TRBV11-2 and TRBJ1-5; D not resolved. CDR1 is SGHAT and CDR2 is FQNNGV in the germline V gene. This CDR3 spans 14 amino acids. V lost 2 bases and J lost 5, with 10 bases in between. For the CDR3, the DNA is TGTGCCAGCAGCTTACGCGGGTTAGATCAGCCCCAGCATTTT. Its protein is CASSLRGLDQPQHF.

This clonotype was found many times. V and J are TRBV3-1 and TRBJ1-1; 7 nucleotides align to TRBD1. The ends lost 6 bases at V and 6 bases at J; junction bases unmatched: 13. This CDR3 spans 15 amino acids. Germline CDR1 reads LGHDT; CDR2 reads YNNKEL (reference sequence). The CDR3 spells CASRPWDSEFAEAFF. CDR3 nucleotide sequence: TGTGCCAGCAGGCCGTGGGACAGTGAATTTGCTGAAGCTTTCTTT.

This clonotype has at least ten counts. The rearrangement links TRBV5-6 to TRBJ2-3; 9 nucleotides align to TRBD2. J lost 1 base, V lost 6 bases, and 3 bases had no gene match. The germline V gene encodes CDR1 SGHDT and CDR2 YYEEEE. The CDR3 spans 14 residues. The CDR3 region has the DNA TGTGCCAGCACCTTAGCGGGAGGCACAGATACGCAGTATTTT. As protein: CASTLAGGTDTQYF.

This clonotype was seen many times. CDR3 sequence (DNA): TGTGCCAGCAGACCTCAGGGGGACAGGGGGTCCGGCTACACCTTC. Translation gives CASRPQGDRGSGYTF. The chain has TRBV28 and TRBJ1-2, with 11 bases fitting TRBD1. The germline V gene encodes CDR1 MDHEN and CDR2 SYDVKM. V trimming: 6 bases; J trimming: 8 bases; junction bases outside the gene matches: 11. This CDR3 has 15 residues.

As for this clonotype: Given a much more abundant clone one base away, this may be a read error. This chain links TRBV28 with TRBJ2-1, with TRBD1 matching over 8 bases. This CDR3 is built from 20 residues. CDR1 is MDHEN and CDR2 is SYDVKM in the germline V gene. In DNA, the CDR3 is TGTGCCAGCAGTTTAGGTATGGGACAGGAGCCTGTCCGAGTGAGGAGTGAGCGGTTCTTC. Protein sequence: CASSLGMGQEPVRVRSERFF.

The sample holds a few counts of this clonotype. The chain joins TRBV20-1 to TRBJ2-7; no firm D call. The CDR3 totals 11 residues. Looked up from germline, CDR1 is DFQATT and CDR2 is SNEGSKA (reference sequence). V dropped 6 bases and J dropped 7 bases, with 13 bases sitting between them. The CDR3 here is CSADGPTEQYF. The CDR3 region has the DNA TGCAGTGCGGACGGTCCTACGGAGCAGTACTTC.

This clonotype was counted a few times. The chain links TRBV2 to TRBJ2-7; maybe TRBD1 (6 bases). Germline V lookup: CDR1 SNHLY, CDR2 FYNNEI. Trimming pared 10 bases from V and 7 bases from J, leaving 14 bases between. The CDR3 runs 11 residues. The CDR3 spells CATARQVEQYF. The CDR3 DNA sequence: TGTGCCACGGCCCGACAGGTAGAGCAGTACTTC.